The 13 T cell receptor beta chains below all came from one sample that was sequenced in a study of blood T cell repertoires in COVID-19. Sequencing was performed with immunoSEQ multiplex PCR; in TCRdb, only in-frame clones are kept and a portion is missing. The data show approximately 180,000 clones, with less than 85% seen just once and approximately 4.7% held by the top ten. Sequencing was carried out using PBMCs or T cells enriched from blood (not recorded which). These receptors were taken from a woman aged 55-70 years with acute COVID-19.

V usage is TRBV16 and J usage is TRBJ1-4; D may be TRBD1 (5 bases). CDR3 length: 17 residues. The V and J ends lost 0 bases and 3 bases respectively, with 14 bases between them. Germline V CDR1 and CDR2: KGHSY, FQNENV. This CDR3 reads CASSQSFPGGSNEKLFF. The CDR3 DNA sequence: TGTGCCAGCAGCCAATCTTTTCCCGGGGGATCTAATGAAAAACTGTTTTTT.

This clone turned up a few times. The chain uses TRBV10-1 and TRBJ1-2; 10 bases are a match to TRBD1. This CDR3 contains 13 residues. Trimming at V came to 4 bases and at J to 5 bases, leaving 1 base not matched to a gene. Germline V gene sequence: CDR1 WNHNN, CDR2 SYGVQD (reference sequence). CDR3 protein: CASSGTGGYGYTF. The CDR3 nucleotides are TGCGCCAGCAGTGGGACAGGGGGATATGGCTACACCTTC.

This chain links TRBV7-2 with TRBJ1-5; no clear D. Germline V CDR1 and CDR2: SGHTA, FQGNSA. The CDR3 loop spans 13 amino acids. V was cut by 3 bases and J by 7 bases, with 10 bases left in between. The chain's CDR3 is CASSFHGVQPQHF. CDR3 sequence (DNA): TGTGCCAGCAGCTTCCACGGGGTACAGCCCCAGCATTTT.

This clone appeared many times. The chain carries TRBV7-2 and TRBJ2-7; 7 bases match TRBD1. The V gene's germline CDR1 is SGHTA and CDR2 FQGNSA. The CDR3 covers 12 residues. With V trimmed by 5 bases and J by 5 bases, 3 bases remained unmatched. The CDR3 coding sequence is TGTGCCAGCAGCAGGGGGCTCGACGAGCAGTACTTC. This gives the protein CASSRGLDEQYF.

CDR3 DNA: TGCGCCAGCAGCTTGGCAGGGTTTGGTGGCTACACCTTC. Translating it yields CASSLAGFGGYTF. V gene TRBV5-1 combines with J gene TRBJ1-2; D possibly corresponds to TRBD1 (5 bases). CDR3 size: 13 residues. Germline values: CDR1 SGHRS, CDR2 YFSETQ. Trimming cost V 0 bases and J 7 bases, with 10 bases left between them.

The chain couples TRBV10-3 to TRBJ1-6; 7 bases are shared with TRBD1. Germline CDR1 is ENHRY and CDR2 is SYGVKD. The V segment lost 6 bases and the J segment 7 bases; nucleotides outside the gene matches: 9. The CDR3 runs 15 residues. As DNA, the CDR3 is TGTGCCATCAGCGCGAGGGACAGACGAAATTCACCCCTCCACTTT. Its translation: CAISARDRRNSPLHF.

This clone showed up just a few times. The V and J genes are TRBV7-9 and TRBJ1-5; 9 bases are shared with TRBD1. CDR3 length: 16 amino acids. V lost 3 bases, J lost 8 bases, and 11 bases stayed unmatched. Germline CDR1 SEHNR, CDR2 FQNEAQ (reference sequence). The CDR3 DNA follows: TGTGCCAGCAGCTTGGGGACAGGGACGCAATCAGAGCCCCAGCATTTT. The encoded protein is CASSLGTGTQSEPQHF.

The CDR3 loop is CASSTQTGSNEKLFF. In DNA, the CDR3 is TGTGCCAGCAGTACCCAGACAGGATCTAATGAAAAACTGTTTTTT. This rearrangement joins TRBV6-5 to TRBJ1-4, with D possibly matching TRBD1 (6 bases). Germline CDR1 MNHEY, CDR2 SVGAGI. With 5 bases removed from V and 3 bases from J, the gap between germline ends came to 13 bases. This CDR3 is 15 amino acids long.

The V and J genes are TRBV10-3 and TRBJ2-7; D unclear. The CDR3 loop spans 14 amino acids. Deletions cut 3 bases from V and 1 base from J, with 10 bases between. Germline V gene sequence: CDR1 ENHRY, CDR2 SYGVKD. The CDR3 nucleotides read TGTGCCATCAGTGATCCTCAGGCTTCCTACGAGCAGTACTTC. It specifies CAISDPQASYEQYF.

Only a few counts were recorded for this clone. The chain carries TRBV20-1 and TRBJ1-2; D is unclear. The CDR3 is made up of 12 amino acids. CDR1 and CDR2 from the germline V gene are DFQATT and SNEGSKA (reference sequence). V shed 3 bases and J shed 7 bases, with 12 bases lying between them. CDR3 sequence: CSASSGVLGYTF. In nucleotides, the CDR3 is TGCAGTGCTAGTTCGGGAGTGCTTGGCTACACCTTC.

The J gene is TRBJ2-5, the V gene TRBV7-9; 10 positions agree with TRBD2. The length of the CDR3 is 15 residues. The junction had 7 bases not matched to a gene; V was cut back by 4 bases and J by 5 bases. Germline CDR1 is SEHNR and CDR2 is FQNEAQ (reference sequence). The CDR3 here is CASSSPGTSVETQYF. The CDR3 DNA reads as TGTGCCAGCAGCTCCCCCGGGACTAGCGTGGAGACCCAGTACTTC.

The rearrangement uses TRBV18 and TRBJ1-4; possible D gene TRBD1, 6 bases. V lost 4 bases, J lost 2 bases, and 14 bases lay in between. Per germline, CDR1 KGHSH and CDR2 LQKENI. The CDR3 spans 16 residues. The CDR3: CASSLLNRETNEKLFF. DNA for the CDR3: TGTGCCAGCTCACTACTGAACAGGGAGACTAATGAAAAACTGTTTTTT.

The chain recombines TRBV7-9 with TRBJ1-2, with D perhaps matching TRBD1 (6 bases). Trimming cost V 1 base and J 4 bases, with 7 bases left between them. CDR1 and CDR2 from the germline V gene are SEHNR and FQNEAQ (reference sequence). The CDR3 has 13 residues. The CDR3 reads CASSLGTAYGYTF. CDR3 nucleotide sequence: TGTGCCAGCAGCTTAGGGACAGCCTATGGCTACACCTTC.